This T cell receptor (beta chain) was identified during a study of Graves' ophthalmopathy and Graves' hyperthyroidism. Study-level results: Ophthalmopathy progression was predicted with roughly 68% sensitivity and about 72% specificity. Most thyroid-expanded clonotypes exceeding 0.001 frequency were also found in blood.

At least ten counts were recorded for this clonotype. What it binds is not known. There are 13 residues in the CDR3. V shed 6 bases and J shed 5 bases, with 13 bases lying between them. Calling hyperthyroidism stable required that no ophthalmopathy show up within 18 months of follow-up. Scientists amplified the TCR beta CDR3 regions from RNA transcripts. First-round RT-PCR relied on HTBI primers, and a second-round multiplex PCR came next. TCRdb recomputed calls from the multiplex PCR reads with MiXCR, one row per CDR3 protein. The table records about 620,000 distinct CDR3 sequences, about a fifth of them present only once.

The source material was peripheral blood. The TCR was taken from a woman between 18 and 30 years old with stable Graves' hyperthyroidism. Some clones in this sample may be carry-over from other donors' samples. The chain is built from TRBV12-3 or TRBV12-4 and TRBJ1-1; D not certain. The chain's CDR3 is CASSPPLRTEAFF. In DNA, the CDR3 is TGTGCCAGCAGCCCACCCTTGCGTACTGAAGCTTTCTTT.